Here is one TCR beta chain with its context. TCRdb keeps only in-frame clones here, not all; method: immunoSEQ multiplex PCR. The table lists tens of thousands of clones, around 88% of them singletons. The data were taken from a study of a mutant IDH1 vaccine in newly diagnosed glioma. CDR3 length equals 15 residues. Trimming removed 6 bases at V and 2 bases at J, with 14 bases between. Germline-derived CDR1 and CDR2 are MNHEY and SVGAGI. Time point meaning: baseline, week 1 (first vaccination visit). Treatment given: pre-vaccination baseline after standard-of-care therapy. This clonotype was sampled from a woman younger than 35 with glioma. Some clones in this sample may be carry-over from other donors' samples. The sample here was peripheral blood mononuclear cells (PBMCs), taken from a glioma patient treated with radiotherapy, temozolomide or both. The J gene is TRBJ2-1, the V gene TRBV6-5, with D possibly matching TRBD1 (5 bases). CDR3 coding DNA: TGTGCCAGCAGGACCAGGGATGCAGCCTACAATGAGCAGTTCTTC. Its protein product is CASRTRDAAYNEQFF.